Listed below are T cell receptor beta chains from one sample, sequenced in a study of blood T cell repertoires in COVID-19. Libraries were prepared by immunoSEQ multiplex PCR; TCRdb keeps only in-frame clonotypes and omits some of them. The sample yields fewer than 55,000 clones, about four fifths seen once. The specimen sequenced was peripheral blood. The receptors derive from a man between 50 and 59 years old with acute or convalescent COVID-19. Each CDR3 is given with its conserved first and last residue. D genes are given only for firm matches. Expanded clones get a size class; other rows say once, few or many, or leave the size out.

v_gene	j_gene	d_gene	len	abundance	CDR3nt	CDR3aa
TRBV29-1	TRBJ2-5	TRBD1	13	-	TGCAGCGTGGCGACAGGGTCGGGGGAGACCCAGTACTTC	CSVATGSGETQYF
TRBV12-5	TRBJ2-1	-	14	-	TGTGCTAGTGGTTTGCCCGGACTGTCCCATGAGCAGTTCTTC	CASGLPGLSHEQFF
TRBV30	TRBJ1-2	-	15	-	TGTGCCTGGAGGCCCCGGGACACCCCGACGCGTGGCTACACCTTC	CAWRPRDTPTRGYTF
TRBV7-2	TRBJ1-4	-	15	-	TGTGCCAGCAGCTTCGGACCAAAGGAGGTGGGGAAACTGTTTTTT	CASSFGPKEVGKLFF
TRBV6-5	TRBJ2-5	TRBD2	14	-	TGTGCCAGCAACTCGGGGGGAGCAGGGGAGACCCAGTACTTC	CASNSGGAGETQYF
TRBV5-6	TRBJ2-7	TRBD1	13	-	TGTGCCAGCAGCTGGACAGGGGGCTACGAGCAGTACTTC	CASSWTGGYEQYF
TRBV19	TRBJ2-6	-	16	-	TGTGCCAGTAGTATGTTGACAAGCTCTGGGGCCAACGTCCTGACTTTC	CASSMLTSSGANVLTF
TRBV28	TRBJ1-5	-	12	-	TGTGCCAGCGATTCCTCGGGGCAGCCCCAGCATTTT	CASDSSGQPQHF
TRBV5-4	TRBJ2-7	TRBD1	17	-	TGTGCCAGCAGCCGACTTGTTACAGGGGCCCGAACCTACGAGCAGTACTTC	CASSRLVTGARTYEQYF
TRBV7-2	TRBJ2-7	TRBD2	15	few	TGTGCCAGCAGCTTAGCGGCCGGCGGGGGTTACGAGCAGTACTTC	CASSLAAGGGYEQYF
TRBV5-6	TRBJ1-6	TRBD1	15	-	TGTGCCAGCAGCACTGATGAGGGCAGGGGGACACCCCTCCACTTT	CASSTDEGRGTPLHF
TRBV2	TRBJ2-1	TRBD2	14	-	TGTGCCAGCAAACAGCGGGAGGTCGACAATGAGCAGTTCTTC	CASKQREVDNEQFF
TRBV2	TRBJ2-1	-	19	-	TGTGCCAGCAGTCCCGGCCAACGGCGGATTCAATCGAAATACAATGAGCAGTTCTTC	CASSPGQRRIQSKYNEQFF
TRBV4-3	TRBJ1-2	TRBD1	16	-	TGCGCCAGCAGCCAAGATCTACACAGGGGGCTTGGTGGCTACACCTTC	CASSQDLHRGLGGYTF
TRBV5-4	TRBJ2-7	-	14	-	TGTGCCAGCAGCCGGCTAGTGGAGGCGGACGAGCAGTACTTC	CASSRLVEADEQYF
TRBV14	TRBJ1-1	-	13	-	TGTGCCAGCAGCCAAGCCCTCTACGCGGGGGCTTTCTTT	CASSQALYAGAFF
TRBV6-5	TRBJ2-1	-	15	few	TGTGCCAGCAGCAAAGGGACAAATTCCTACAATGAGCAGTTCTTC	CASSKGTNSYNEQFF
TRBV27	TRBJ1-2	TRBD1	17	once	TGTGCCAGCAGTTTGGTCGCCCAGGGACAGGGGTTCTATGGCTACACCTTC	CASSLVAQGQGFYGYTF
TRBV11-3	TRBJ2-3	TRBD1	15	-	TGTGCCAGCAGCCTACAGGGGGCGAAGACAGATACGCAGTATTTT	CASSLQGAKTDTQYF
TRBV14	TRBJ2-4	-	13	-	TGTGCCAGCAGCCAAGGACTAGAAAACATTCAGTACTTC	CASSQGLENIQYF
TRBV6-6	TRBJ2-7	TRBD2	16	few	TGTGCCAGCACAGGACTAGCGGGAGTCCCGGGGGGCGAGCAGTACTTC	CASTGLAGVPGGEQYF
TRBV5-1	TRBJ2-7	-	14	-	TGCGCCAGCAGCTGGGACTCCCCCGCCTACGAGCAGTACTTC	CASSWDSPAYEQYF
TRBV27	TRBJ1-4	TRBD1	14	few	TGTGCCAGCAGCTCCGGGACAGGGGGTGAAAAACTGTTTTTT	CASSSGTGGEKLFF
TRBV28	TRBJ1-6	-	16	-	TGTGCCAGCAGCCCCACCGCGGCCGGCGATAATTCACCCCTCCACTTT	CASSPTAAGDNSPLHF
TRBV18	TRBJ1-3	-	15	-	TGTGCCAGCTCACCCAGGGTACTCTCTGGAAACACCATATATTTT	CASSPRVLSGNTIYF
TRBV28	TRBJ1-5	-	15	-	TGTGCCAGCAGTTTAGGGGGGGACATTAATCAGCCCCAGCATTTT	CASSLGGDINQPQHF
TRBV7-9	TRBJ2-1	TRBD2	16	-	TGTGCCAGCAGCTTCCATAGGCGGGGGGGCACCAATGAGCAGTTCTTC	CASSFHRRGGTNEQFF
TRBV19	TRBJ2-3	TRBD2	19	-	TGTGCCAGTAGTCCTCGACTAGCGGGAGTCAGTTACGGCACAGATACGCAGTATTTT	CASSPRLAGVSYGTDTQYF
TRBV7-9	TRBJ2-3	TRBD2	15	-	TGTGCCAGCAGCCTAGCGGGCCCTAGCACAGATACGCAGTATTTT	CASSLAGPSTDTQYF
TRBV18	TRBJ1-2	-	16	-	TGTGCCAGCTCACAGGATAAGTCGGCCCGCGGCTATGGCTACACCTTC	CASSQDKSARGYGYTF